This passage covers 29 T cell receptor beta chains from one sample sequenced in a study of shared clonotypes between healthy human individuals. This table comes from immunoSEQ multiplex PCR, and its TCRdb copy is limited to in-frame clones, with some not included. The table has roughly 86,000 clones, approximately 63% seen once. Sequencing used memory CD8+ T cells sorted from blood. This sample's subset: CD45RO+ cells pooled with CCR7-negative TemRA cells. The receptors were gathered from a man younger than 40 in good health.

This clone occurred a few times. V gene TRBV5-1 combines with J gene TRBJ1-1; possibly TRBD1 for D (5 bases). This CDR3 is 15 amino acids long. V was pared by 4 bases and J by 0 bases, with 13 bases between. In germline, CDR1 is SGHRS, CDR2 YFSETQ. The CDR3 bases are TGCGCCAGCAGCCCCCACAGGACCCTGAACACTGAAGCTTTCTTT. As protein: CASSPHRTLNTEAFF.

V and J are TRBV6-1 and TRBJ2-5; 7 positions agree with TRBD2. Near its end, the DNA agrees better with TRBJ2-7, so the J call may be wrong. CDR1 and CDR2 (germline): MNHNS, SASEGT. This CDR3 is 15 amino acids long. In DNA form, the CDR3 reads TGTGCCAGCAGTGTCTCGCGGGAGACACCCTACGAGCAGTACTTC. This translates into CASSVSRETPYEQYF.

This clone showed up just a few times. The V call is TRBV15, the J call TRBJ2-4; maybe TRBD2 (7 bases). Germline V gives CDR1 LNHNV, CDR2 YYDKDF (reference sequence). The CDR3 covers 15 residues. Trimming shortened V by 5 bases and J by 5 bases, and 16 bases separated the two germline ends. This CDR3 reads CATSHRGGGQNIQYF. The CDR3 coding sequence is TGTGCCACCAGCCACAGAGGGGGGGGCCAAAACATTCAGTACTTC.

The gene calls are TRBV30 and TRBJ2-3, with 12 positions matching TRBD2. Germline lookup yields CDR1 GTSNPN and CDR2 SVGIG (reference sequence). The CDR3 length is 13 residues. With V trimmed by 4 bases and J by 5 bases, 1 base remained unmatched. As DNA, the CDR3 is TGTGCCTGGACTAGCGGGAGGGAAGATACGCAGTATTTT. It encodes CAWTSGREDTQYF.

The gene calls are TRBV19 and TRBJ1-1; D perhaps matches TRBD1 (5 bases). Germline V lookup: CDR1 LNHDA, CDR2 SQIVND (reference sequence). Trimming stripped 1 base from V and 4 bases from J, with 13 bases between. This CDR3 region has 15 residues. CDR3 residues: CASSIAPGGATEAFF. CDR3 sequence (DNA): TGTGCCAGTAGTATAGCCCCTGGAGGGGCCACTGAAGCTTTCTTT.

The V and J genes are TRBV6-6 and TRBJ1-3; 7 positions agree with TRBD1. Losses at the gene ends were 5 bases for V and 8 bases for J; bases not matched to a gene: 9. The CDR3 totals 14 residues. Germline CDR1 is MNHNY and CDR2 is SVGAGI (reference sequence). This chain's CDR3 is CASSHPGGGDTIYF. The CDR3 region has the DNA TGTGCCAGCAGTCACCCAGGAGGGGGCGACACCATATATTTT.

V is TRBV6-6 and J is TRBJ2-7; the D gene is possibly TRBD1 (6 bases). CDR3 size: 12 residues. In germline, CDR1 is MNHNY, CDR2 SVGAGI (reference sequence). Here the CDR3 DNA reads TGTGCGACAAGGGACATAACCTACGAGCAGTACTTC. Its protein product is CATRDITYEQYF.

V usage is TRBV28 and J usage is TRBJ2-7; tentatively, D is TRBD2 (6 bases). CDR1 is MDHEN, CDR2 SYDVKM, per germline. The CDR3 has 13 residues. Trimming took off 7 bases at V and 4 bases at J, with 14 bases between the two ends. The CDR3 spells CASTDGGTYEQYF. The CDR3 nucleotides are TGTGCCAGCACCGATGGCGGGACGTACGAGCAGTACTTC.

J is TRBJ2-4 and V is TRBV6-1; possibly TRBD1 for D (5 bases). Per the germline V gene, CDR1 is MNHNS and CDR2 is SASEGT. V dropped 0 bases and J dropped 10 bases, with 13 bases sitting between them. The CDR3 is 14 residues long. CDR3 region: CASSEALTARIQYF. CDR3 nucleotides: TGTGCCAGCAGTGAAGCGCTGACAGCCAGAATTCAGTACTTC.

Here the CDR3 reads CASSREYSGTGNEQYF. In DNA, the CDR3 is TGTGCCAGCTCGCGGGAGTATTCCGGGACAGGGAACGAGCAGTACTTC. This chain connects TRBV18 to TRBJ2-7, with 9 bases identical to TRBD1. The CDR3 extends over 16 amino acids. Germline trimming cut 6 bases from V and 5 bases from J; bases unmatched to any gene: 14. Germline V gene lookup returns CDR1 KGHSH and CDR2 LQKENI. The variable domain in full, with the rest retrieved from reference TRBV18 and TRBJ2-7, is NAGVMQNPRHLVRRRGQEARLRCSPMKGHSHVYWYRQLPEEGLKFMVYLQKENIIDESGMPKERFSAEFPKEGPSILRIQQVVRGDSAAYFCASSREYSGTGNEQYFGPGTRLTVT.

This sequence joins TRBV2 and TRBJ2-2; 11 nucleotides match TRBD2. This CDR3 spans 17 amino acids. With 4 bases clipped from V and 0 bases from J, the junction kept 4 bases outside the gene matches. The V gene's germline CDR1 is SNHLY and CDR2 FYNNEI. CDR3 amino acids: CASSVTSGISNTGELFF. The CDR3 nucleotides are TGTGCCAGCAGTGTGACTAGCGGGATTTCGAACACCGGGGAGCTGTTTTTT.

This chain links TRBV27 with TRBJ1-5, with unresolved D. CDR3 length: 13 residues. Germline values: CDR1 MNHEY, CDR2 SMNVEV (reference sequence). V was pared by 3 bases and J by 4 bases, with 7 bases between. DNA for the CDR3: TGTGCCAGCAGTTTCTTTCCGAATCAGCCCCAGCATTTT. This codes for CASSFFPNQPQHF.

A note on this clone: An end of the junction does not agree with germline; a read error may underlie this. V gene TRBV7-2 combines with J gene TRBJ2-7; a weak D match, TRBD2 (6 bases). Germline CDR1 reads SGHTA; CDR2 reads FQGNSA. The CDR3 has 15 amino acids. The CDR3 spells CASSLGGYSSYEQYF. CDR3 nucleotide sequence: TGTGCCAGCAGCTTGGGAGGTTATTCCTCCTATGAGCAGTACTTC.

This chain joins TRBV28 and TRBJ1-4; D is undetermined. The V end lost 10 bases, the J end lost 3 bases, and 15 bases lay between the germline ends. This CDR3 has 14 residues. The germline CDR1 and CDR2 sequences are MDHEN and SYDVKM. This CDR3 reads CATTPNRPNEKLFF. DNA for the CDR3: TGTGCCACCACTCCCAATCGTCCTAATGAAAAACTGTTTTTT.

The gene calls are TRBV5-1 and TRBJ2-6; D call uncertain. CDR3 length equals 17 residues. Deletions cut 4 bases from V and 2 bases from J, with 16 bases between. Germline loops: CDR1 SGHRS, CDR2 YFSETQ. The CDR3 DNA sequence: TGCGCCAGCAGCGCCGTAGGTTTGAGTCCTGGGGCCAACGTCCTGACTTTC. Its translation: CASSAVGLSPGANVLTF.

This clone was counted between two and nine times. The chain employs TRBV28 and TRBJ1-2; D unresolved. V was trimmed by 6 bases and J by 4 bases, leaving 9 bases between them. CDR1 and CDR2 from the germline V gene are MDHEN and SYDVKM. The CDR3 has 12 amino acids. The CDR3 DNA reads TGTGCCAGCAGGAACCTTGGCTATGGCTACACCTTC. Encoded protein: CASRNLGYGYTF.

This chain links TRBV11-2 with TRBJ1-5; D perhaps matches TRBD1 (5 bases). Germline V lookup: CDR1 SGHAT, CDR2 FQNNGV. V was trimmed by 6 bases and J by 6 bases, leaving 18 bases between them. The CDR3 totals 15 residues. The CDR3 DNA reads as TGTGCCAGCAGTCGAAACCCGGGGGTGGGTCAGCCCCAGCATTTT. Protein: CASSRNPGVGQPQHF.

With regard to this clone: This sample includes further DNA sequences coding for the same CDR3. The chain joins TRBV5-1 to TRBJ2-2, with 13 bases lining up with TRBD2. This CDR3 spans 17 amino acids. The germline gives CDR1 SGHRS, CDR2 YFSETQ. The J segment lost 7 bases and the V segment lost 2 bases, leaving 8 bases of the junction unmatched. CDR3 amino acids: CASSFLRTSGRNGELFF. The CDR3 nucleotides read TGCGCCAGCAGCTTCCTCCGGACTAGCGGGAGAAACGGGGAGCTGTTTTTT.

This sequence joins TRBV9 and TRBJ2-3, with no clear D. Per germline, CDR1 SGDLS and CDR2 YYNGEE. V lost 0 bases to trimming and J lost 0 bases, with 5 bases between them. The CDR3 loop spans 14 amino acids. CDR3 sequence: CASSVVISTDTQYF. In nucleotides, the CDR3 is TGTGCCAGCAGCGTAGTGATTAGCACAGATACGCAGTATTTT.

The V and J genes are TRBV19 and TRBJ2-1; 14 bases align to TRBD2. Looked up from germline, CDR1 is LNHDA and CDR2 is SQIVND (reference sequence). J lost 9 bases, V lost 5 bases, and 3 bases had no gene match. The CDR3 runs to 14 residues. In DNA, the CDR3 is TGTGCCAGTAGTGGGACTAGCGGGAGTCCTGAGCAGTTCTTC. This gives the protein CASSGTSGSPEQFF.

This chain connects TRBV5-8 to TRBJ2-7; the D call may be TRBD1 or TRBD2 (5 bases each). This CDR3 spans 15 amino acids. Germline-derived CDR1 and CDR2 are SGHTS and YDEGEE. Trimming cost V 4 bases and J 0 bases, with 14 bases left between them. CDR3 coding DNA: TGTGCCAGCAGCCCCGGGACCTCGAGCTCCTACGAGCAGTACTTC. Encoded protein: CASSPGTSSSYEQYF.

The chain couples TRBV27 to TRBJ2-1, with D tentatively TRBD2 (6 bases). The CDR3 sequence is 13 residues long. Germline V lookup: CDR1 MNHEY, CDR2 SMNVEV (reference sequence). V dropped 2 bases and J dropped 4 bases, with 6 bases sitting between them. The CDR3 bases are TGTGCCAGCAGTTTAGGGGGGTACAATGAGCAGTTCTTC. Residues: CASSLGGYNEQFF.

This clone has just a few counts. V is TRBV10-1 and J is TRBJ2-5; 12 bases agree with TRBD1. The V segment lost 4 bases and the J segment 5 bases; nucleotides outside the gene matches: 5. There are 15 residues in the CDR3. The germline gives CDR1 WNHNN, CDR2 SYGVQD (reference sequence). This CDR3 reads CASSGGTGGEETQYF. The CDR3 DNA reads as TGCGCCAGCAGTGGAGGGACAGGGGGCGAGGAGACCCAGTACTTC.

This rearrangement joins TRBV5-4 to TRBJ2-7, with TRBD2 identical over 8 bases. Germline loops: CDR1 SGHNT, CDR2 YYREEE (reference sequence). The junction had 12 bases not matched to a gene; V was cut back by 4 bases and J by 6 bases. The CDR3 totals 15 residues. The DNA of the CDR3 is TGTGCCAGCAGCCGATTTCGGGAGGGAGTTAGCGAGCAGTACTTC. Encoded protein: CASSRFREGVSEQYF.

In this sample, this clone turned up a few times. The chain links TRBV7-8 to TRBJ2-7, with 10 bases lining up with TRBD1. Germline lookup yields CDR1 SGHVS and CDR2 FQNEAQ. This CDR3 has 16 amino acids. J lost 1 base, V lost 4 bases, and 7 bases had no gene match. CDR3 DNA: TGTGCCAGCAGCTGGGACAGGGGAAGTATATCCTACGAGCAGTACTTC. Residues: CASSWDRGSISYEQYF.

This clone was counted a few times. DNA of the CDR3: TGTGCCAGCAGCCCCCTCGGGAGCTACGAGCAGTACTTC. Its protein product is CASSPLGSYEQYF. The chain employs TRBV14 and TRBJ2-7, with D maybe TRBD2 (6 bases). V was shortened by 4 bases and J by 3 bases, with 10 bases between the two germline ends. There are 13 residues in the CDR3. The germline CDR1 and CDR2 sequences are SGHDN and FVKESK.

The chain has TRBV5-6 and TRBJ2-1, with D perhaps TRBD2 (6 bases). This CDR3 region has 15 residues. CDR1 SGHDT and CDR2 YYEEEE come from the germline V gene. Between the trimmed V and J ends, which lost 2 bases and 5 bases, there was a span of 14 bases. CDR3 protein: CASSFIWEVDNEQFF. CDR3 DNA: TGTGCCAGCAGCTTTATCTGGGAGGTTGACAATGAGCAGTTCTTC.

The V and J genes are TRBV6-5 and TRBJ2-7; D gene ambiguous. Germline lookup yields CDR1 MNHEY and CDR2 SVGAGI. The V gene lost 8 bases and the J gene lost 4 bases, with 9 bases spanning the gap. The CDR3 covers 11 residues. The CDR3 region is CASVEFYEQYF. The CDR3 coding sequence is TGTGCCAGCGTGGAGTTTTACGAGCAGTACTTC.

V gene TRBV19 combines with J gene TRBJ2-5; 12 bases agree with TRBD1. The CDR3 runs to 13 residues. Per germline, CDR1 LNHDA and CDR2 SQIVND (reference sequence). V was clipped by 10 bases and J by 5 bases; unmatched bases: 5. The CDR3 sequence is CATRDRGLETQYF. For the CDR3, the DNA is TGTGCCACGAGGGACAGGGGGCTGGAGACCCAGTACTTC.